This TCR beta chain was observed in a study of T cells expressing NK-cell markers. In the study overall: The study drew TCR beta repertoires from sorted CD3+CD56+NKG2C+, CD3+CD56+NKG2C- and CD3+CD56-NKG2C+ T cells. General observations from the study: The CD3+CD56-NKG2C+ fraction of a handful of donors was likewise dominated by these clonotypes. Dominant NKG2C+ clonotype frequencies of roughly 1.0-7.0% of CD8+ T cells were measured in six or seven donors.

Concerning this clonotype: The antigen is unknown.

Germline V CDR1 and CDR2: KGHDR, SFDVKD. This CDR3 region has 14 residues. Making the TCR beta cDNA relied on 5'RACE template switching with UMIs. TCRdb re-called the 5' RACE reads and gives one entry per CDR3 protein, without DNA. This repertoire comprises fewer than 400,000 distinct CDR3 sequences; its ten largest clones make up around 10%. The sequenced material came from blood T cells: a sorted CD56 or NKG2C T cell subset, CD4+ or CD8+ T cells, or bulk PBMC T cells (not recorded which). This receptor was taken from a woman aged 45-59 years in good health. This chain joins TRBV24-1 and TRBJ2-5; TCRdb's assignment of TRBD1 cannot be checked, as there is no DNA. The CDR3 loop is CATMGAWGEETQYF.